This T cell receptor (beta chain) emerged from a study of T cells in Graves' hyperthyroidism and ophthalmopathy. This CDR3 comprises 14 residues. Germline CDR1 SNHLY, CDR2 FYNNEI. With 10 bases removed from V and 3 bases from J, the gap between germline ends came to 16 bases. Findings of the study overall: Patients with ophthalmopathy were separated from those with stable hyperthyroidism by a 13 V-J model. Before onset, ophthalmopathy was predicted by the model a median around 6 months earlier.

Uncontrolled infections, other autoimmune diseases, pregnancy or lactation led to exclusion of patients. Isolation of PBMCs was performed on 9.5 to 10 ml fresh peripheral blood. Amplification targeted TCR beta CDR3 regions from RNA transcripts. TCR CDR3 underwent first-round RT-PCR with the HTBI primer set. TCRdb reprocessed the multiplex PCR reads via MiXCR and lists one record per CDR3 protein. Of about 270,000 distinct CDR3 sequences in the sample, 15% were seen once. This clonotype was observed many times. What it binds is not known. The TCR sequence derives from a woman aged 45-59 years with Graves' hyperthyroidism that later progressed to Graves' ophthalmopathy. The J gene is TRBJ1-5, the V gene TRBV2, with D possibly being TRBD1 (5 bases). Sequenced: blood. The CDR3 here is CATQGWGYNQPQHF. The CDR3 nucleotides are TGTGCCACCCAGGGTTGGGGGTACAATCAGCCCCAGCATTTT.